The sequence of this T cell receptor (beta chain) was determined in a study of T cell responses to AZD1222 COVID-19 vaccine. As for this clone: Its antigen is currently unknown.

Generated by immunoSEQ multiplex PCR, the TCRdb table keeps only in-frame clones and is missing some. The repertoire consists of 110,000 or so clones, with around 84% occurring once and the leading ten covering approximately 15%. This CDR3 spans 20 amino acids. J gave up 2 bases and V 5 bases, and 14 bases lay outside the gene matches. Per germline, CDR1 WNHNN and CDR2 SYGVQD (reference sequence). Study outcomes and limitations: Repertoire sampling occurred only after the peak T cell response.

The clonotype originates from an adult who received the AZD1222 COVID-19 vaccine. The chain carries TRBV10-1 and TRBJ2-1; 14 bases align to TRBD2. The specimen comprised peripheral blood, sampled 28 days after the second AZD1222 dose. CDR3 coding DNA: TGCGCCAGCAGTTTCGCCGGGACTAGCGGGAGAGCCGCTCCCTACAATGAGCAGTTCTTC. Translating it yields CASSFAGTSGRAAPYNEQFF.